The TCR beta chain under discussion was sequenced for a study of shared clonotypes between healthy human individuals. Study summary: Plates per donor: three CD4 naive, three CD4 memory, two CD8 naive, one CD8 memory.

Method: immunoSEQ multiplex PCR; TCRdb's copy keeps in-frame clones and lacks some. The profile shows about 2.4 million clones, 93% of them singletons. Germline CDR1 is MDHEN and CDR2 is SYDVKM. V lost 3 bases and J 10 bases, leaving 14 bases between the germline ends. This CDR3 is 13 amino acids long. Overall study results and limits: A generally larger estimated richness was seen in naive subsets than in memory subsets. Enrolling few donors narrowed the genetic and exposure-history diversity that was represented.

Comments on this clone: What it binds is not known.

Sequenced input: naive CD4+ T cells from PBMCs. Subset meaning: CD45RA+ positively selected. The rearrangement uses TRBV28 and TRBJ2-3; D call uncertain. This sequence was found in a man younger than 35 in good health. Some clones in this sample may be carry-over from other donors' samples. The CDR3 sequence: CASSFVRMSAQYF. The CDR3, as DNA: TGTGCCAGCAGTTTCGTCAGGATGTCTGCGCAGTATTTT.